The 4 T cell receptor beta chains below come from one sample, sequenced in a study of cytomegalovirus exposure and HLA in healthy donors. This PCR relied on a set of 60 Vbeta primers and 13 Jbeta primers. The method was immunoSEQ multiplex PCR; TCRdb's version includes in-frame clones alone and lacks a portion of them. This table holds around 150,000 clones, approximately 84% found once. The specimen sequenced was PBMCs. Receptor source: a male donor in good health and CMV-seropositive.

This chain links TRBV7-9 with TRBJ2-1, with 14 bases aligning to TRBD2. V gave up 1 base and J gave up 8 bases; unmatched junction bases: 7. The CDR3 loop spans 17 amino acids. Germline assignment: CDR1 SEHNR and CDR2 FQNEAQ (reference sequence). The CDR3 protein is CASSLDGTSGSWDEQFF. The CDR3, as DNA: TGTGCCAGCAGCTTAGACGGGACTAGCGGGAGTTGGGATGAGCAGTTCTTC.

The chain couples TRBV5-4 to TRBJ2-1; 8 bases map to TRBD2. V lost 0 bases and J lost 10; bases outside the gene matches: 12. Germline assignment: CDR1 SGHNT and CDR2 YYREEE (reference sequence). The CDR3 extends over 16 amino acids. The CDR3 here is CASSLGGRGRPGEQFF. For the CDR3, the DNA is TGTGCCAGCAGCTTGGGGGGGCGCGGGAGGCCGGGGGAGCAGTTCTTC.

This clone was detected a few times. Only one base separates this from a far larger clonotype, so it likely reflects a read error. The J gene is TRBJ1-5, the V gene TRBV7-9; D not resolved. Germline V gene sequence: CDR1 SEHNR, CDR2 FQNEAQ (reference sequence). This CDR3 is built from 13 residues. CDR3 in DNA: TGTTCCAGCAGCTTTACTAGGGATCAGCCCCAGCATTTT. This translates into CSSSFTRDQPQHF.

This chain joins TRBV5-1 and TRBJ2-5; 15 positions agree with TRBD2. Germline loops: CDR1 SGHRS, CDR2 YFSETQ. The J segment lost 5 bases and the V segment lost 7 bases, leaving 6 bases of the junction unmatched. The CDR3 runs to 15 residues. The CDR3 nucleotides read TGCGCCAGCGGGAGGACTAGCGGGAGGGGCGAGACCCAGTACTTC. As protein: CASGRTSGRGETQYF.